Given below is one T cell receptor beta chain in context. The data were produced by immunoSEQ multiplex PCR, yet TCRdb's version contains in-frame clones alone and is incomplete. The sample shows roughly 60,000 clones, roughly nine tenths of them seen only once. The source of the sample is a study of T cell changes during pregnancy in multiple sclerosis. Looked up from germline, CDR1 is LGHNT and CDR2 is FRNRAP. The CDR3 has 15 residues. Trimming left V 2 bases short and J 5 bases short, with 12 bases between. The TCR comes from a female donor with multiple sclerosis, enrolled in a pregnancy study. The sequencing used CD4+ T cells from peripheral blood mononuclear cells, collected in the first trimester of pregnancy. V and J are TRBV12-5 and TRBJ2-2; possibly TRBD2 for D (5 bases). The CDR3 nucleotides read TGTGCTAGTGGTTTGATCGCGGGTTCGACCGGGGAGCTGTTTTTT. It is translated as CASGLIAGSTGELFF.